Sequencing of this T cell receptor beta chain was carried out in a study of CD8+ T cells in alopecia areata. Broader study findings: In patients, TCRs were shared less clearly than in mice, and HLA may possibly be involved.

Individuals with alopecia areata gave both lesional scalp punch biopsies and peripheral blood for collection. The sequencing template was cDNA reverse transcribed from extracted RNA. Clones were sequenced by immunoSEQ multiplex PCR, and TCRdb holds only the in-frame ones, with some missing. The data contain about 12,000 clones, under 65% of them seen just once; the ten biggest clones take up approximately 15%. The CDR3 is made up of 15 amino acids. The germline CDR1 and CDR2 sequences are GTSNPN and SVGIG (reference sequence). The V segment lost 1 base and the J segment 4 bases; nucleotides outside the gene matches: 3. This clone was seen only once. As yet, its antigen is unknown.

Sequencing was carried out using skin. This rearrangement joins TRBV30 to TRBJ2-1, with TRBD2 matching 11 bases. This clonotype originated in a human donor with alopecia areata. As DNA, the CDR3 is TGTGCCTGGAGTGACCTAGCGGGGGGTTACAATGAGCAGTTCTTC. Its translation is CAWSDLAGGYNEQFF.